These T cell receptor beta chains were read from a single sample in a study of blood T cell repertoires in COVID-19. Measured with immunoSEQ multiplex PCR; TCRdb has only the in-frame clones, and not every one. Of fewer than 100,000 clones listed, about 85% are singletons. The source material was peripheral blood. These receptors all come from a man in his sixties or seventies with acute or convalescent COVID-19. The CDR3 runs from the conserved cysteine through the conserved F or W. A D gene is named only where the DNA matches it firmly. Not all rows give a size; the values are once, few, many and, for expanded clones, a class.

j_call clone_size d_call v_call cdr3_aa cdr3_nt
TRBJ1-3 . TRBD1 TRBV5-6 CASSMTGELGNTIYF TGTGCCAGCAGCATGACAGGGGAACTTGGAAACACCATATATTTT
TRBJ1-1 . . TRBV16 CASSQSGGNTEAFF TGTGCCAGCAGCCAATCAGGGGGGAACACTGAAGCTTTCTTT
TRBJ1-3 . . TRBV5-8 CASSLRGSGTIYF TGTGCCAGCAGCTTGAGAGGGAGTGGCACCATATATTTT
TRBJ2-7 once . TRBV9 CASSVGQARVYEQYF TGTGCCAGCAGCGTAGGACAGGCGAGGGTATACGAGCAGTACTTC
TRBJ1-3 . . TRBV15 CATSREGWAGQRNTIYF TGTGCCACCAGCAGAGAAGGCTGGGCAGGTCAACGAAACACCATATATTTT
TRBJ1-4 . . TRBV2 CASSPTTTNEKLFF TGTGCCAGCAGCCCGACAACAACTAATGAAAAACTGTTTTTT
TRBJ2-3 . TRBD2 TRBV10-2 CASGGDKAGGLDTQYF TGCGCCAGCGGTGGGGATAAAGCGGGGGGTTTAGATACGCAGTATTTT
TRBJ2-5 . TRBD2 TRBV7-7 CASSRLAGQQETQYF TGTGCTAGCAGTAGACTAGCGGGGCAACAAGAGACCCAGTACTTC
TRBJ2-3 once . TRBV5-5 CASSSPIVSTDTQYF TGTGCCAGCAGCTCCCCGATAGTGAGCACAGATACGCAGTATTTT
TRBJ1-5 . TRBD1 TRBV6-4 CASSEDRGSPQHF TGTGCCAGCAGTGAGGACAGGGGTAGTCCCCAGCATTTT
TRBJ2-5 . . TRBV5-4 CASSQPRETQYF TGTGCCAGCAGCCAACCCCGGGAGACCCAGTACTTC
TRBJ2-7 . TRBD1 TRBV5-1 CASSLQGTAYEQYF TGCGCCAGCAGCTTACAGGGGACGGCCTACGAGCAGTACTTC